This paragraph reports one T cell receptor beta chain. Its antigen is currently unknown. The V segment lost 0 bases and the J segment 6 bases; nucleotides outside the gene matches: 7. This CDR3 is built from 17 residues. The germline V gene has CDR1 SGHDT and CDR2 YYEEEE. This sample was taken from a study of cytomegalovirus exposure and HLA in healthy donors. A multiplex PCR was run with 60 Vbeta primers and 13 Jbeta primers. Assay: immunoSEQ multiplex PCR; the TCRdb copy retains only in-frame clones and omits some. The table includes some 200,000 clones, around 62% detected once. Overall study findings and caveats: Researchers counted 150 to 200 TCR beta chains as cytomegalovirus-associated.

The chain recombines TRBV5-6 with TRBJ2-1, with 12 nucleotides matching TRBD1. What was sequenced was PBMCs. The clonotype comes from a man aged 35-49 years in good health and CMV-seronegative. CDR3 DNA: TGTGCCAGCAGCTTGGCCCACGGGACAGGGGGCGGCAATGAGCAGTTCTTC. Protein: CASSLAHGTGGGNEQFF.